This entry features one TCR beta chain sequence. The antigen remains unidentified. The V gene's germline CDR1 is SGDLS and CDR2 YYNGEE. J gave up 4 bases and V 7 bases, and 9 bases lay outside the gene matches. This CDR3 is 15 amino acids long. The sample comes from a study of graft-versus-host responses after intestinal transplantation. Study-wide context: Transplant recipients had multivisceral, liver-intestinal, or isolated intestinal grafts. Recipients uniformly received anti-thymocyte globulin induction, followed by tacrolimus and steroids for three to four years. The study's findings and limits: Ileal or blood samples showed some GvH clones first, and such clones were also found in recipient marrow. Clonal ratios of graft-versus-host to host-versus-graft in allografts were high for patients exhibiting graft-donor T cell macrochimerism.

Clones were read by immunoSEQ multiplex PCR, and TCRdb kept only the in-frame ones, dropping some. This table has around 100,000 clones, roughly 87% appearing once. The sequencing here drew on unstimulated CD4+ T cells sorted from spleen or lymph node cells, taken before transplant. The sequence was collected from a human donor who was the organ donor for an intestinal transplant. The rearrangement links TRBV9 to TRBJ1-5, with TRBD1 matching over 9 bases. The CDR3 spells CASGLGQGLNQPQHF. In DNA, the CDR3 is TGTGCCAGCGGCCTGGGACAGGGACTTAATCAGCCCCAGCATTTT.